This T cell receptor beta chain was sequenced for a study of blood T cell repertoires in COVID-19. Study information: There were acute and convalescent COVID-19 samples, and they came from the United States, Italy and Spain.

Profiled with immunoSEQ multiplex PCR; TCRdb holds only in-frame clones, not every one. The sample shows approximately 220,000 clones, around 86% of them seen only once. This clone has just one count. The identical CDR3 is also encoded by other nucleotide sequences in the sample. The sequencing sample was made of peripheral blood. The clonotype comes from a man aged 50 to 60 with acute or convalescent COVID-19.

Here the CDR3 reads CASSLDRANTGELFF. CDR3 DNA: TGTGCCAGCAGTCTCGACAGGGCGAACACCGGGGAGCTGTTTTTT. The chain links TRBV5-4 to TRBJ2-2; 7 bases match TRBD1. V gave up 5 bases and J gave up 0 bases; unmatched junction bases: 4. Germline values: CDR1 SGHNT, CDR2 YYREEE (reference sequence). There are 15 residues in the CDR3.